This T cell receptor (beta chain) was sequenced for a study of shared clonotypes between healthy human individuals. The study, taken as a whole, reports: Sharing across four donors was highest in naive CD4 (around 5%) and lowest in memory CD8 (roughly 0.4%).

Notes on this clone: Its antigen is still unknown. The same CDR3 can be traced to other DNA sequences in this sample.

With 9 bases removed from V and 2 bases from J, the gap between germline ends came to 11 bases. The CDR3 is 13 amino acids. Germline values: CDR1 MDHEN, CDR2 SYDVKM. Sequencing was performed with immunoSEQ multiplex PCR; in TCRdb, only in-frame clones are kept and a portion is missing. The sample contains 2 million to 3 million clones, 93% of which appear only once. The sample taken for sequencing was naive CD4+ T cells from PBMCs. Subset specified: CD45RA+ positively selected. The sequence derives from a man younger than 35 in good health. Some clones in this sample may be carry-over from other donors' samples. The rearrangement links TRBV28 to TRBJ2-1; maybe TRBD2 (6 bases). The CDR3 DNA is TGTGCCAGTCGGGGGAGGACCTACAATGAGCAGTTCTTC. Amino acid sequence: CASRGRTYNEQFF.